The sample holds one count of the clone carrying this T cell receptor beta chain. These data originate in a study of blood T cell repertoires in COVID-19. Germline values: CDR1 MDHEN, CDR2 SYDVKM. The CDR3 has 12 residues. V shed 5 bases and J shed 3 bases, with 7 bases lying between them. TCRdb's table, derived via immunoSEQ multiplex PCR, lists solely in-frame clones and lacks some. The data hold about 270,000 clones, with 88% observed a single time. The sequence came from a woman aged 45-65 years who had recovered from COVID-19. The rearrangement joins TRBV28 to TRBJ1-1, with D hard to call. The sequenced material came from PBMCs or T cells enriched from blood (not recorded which). CDR3: CASSAPDTEAFF. The CDR3, as DNA: TGTGCCAGCAGTGCCCCAGACACTGAAGCTTTCTTT.